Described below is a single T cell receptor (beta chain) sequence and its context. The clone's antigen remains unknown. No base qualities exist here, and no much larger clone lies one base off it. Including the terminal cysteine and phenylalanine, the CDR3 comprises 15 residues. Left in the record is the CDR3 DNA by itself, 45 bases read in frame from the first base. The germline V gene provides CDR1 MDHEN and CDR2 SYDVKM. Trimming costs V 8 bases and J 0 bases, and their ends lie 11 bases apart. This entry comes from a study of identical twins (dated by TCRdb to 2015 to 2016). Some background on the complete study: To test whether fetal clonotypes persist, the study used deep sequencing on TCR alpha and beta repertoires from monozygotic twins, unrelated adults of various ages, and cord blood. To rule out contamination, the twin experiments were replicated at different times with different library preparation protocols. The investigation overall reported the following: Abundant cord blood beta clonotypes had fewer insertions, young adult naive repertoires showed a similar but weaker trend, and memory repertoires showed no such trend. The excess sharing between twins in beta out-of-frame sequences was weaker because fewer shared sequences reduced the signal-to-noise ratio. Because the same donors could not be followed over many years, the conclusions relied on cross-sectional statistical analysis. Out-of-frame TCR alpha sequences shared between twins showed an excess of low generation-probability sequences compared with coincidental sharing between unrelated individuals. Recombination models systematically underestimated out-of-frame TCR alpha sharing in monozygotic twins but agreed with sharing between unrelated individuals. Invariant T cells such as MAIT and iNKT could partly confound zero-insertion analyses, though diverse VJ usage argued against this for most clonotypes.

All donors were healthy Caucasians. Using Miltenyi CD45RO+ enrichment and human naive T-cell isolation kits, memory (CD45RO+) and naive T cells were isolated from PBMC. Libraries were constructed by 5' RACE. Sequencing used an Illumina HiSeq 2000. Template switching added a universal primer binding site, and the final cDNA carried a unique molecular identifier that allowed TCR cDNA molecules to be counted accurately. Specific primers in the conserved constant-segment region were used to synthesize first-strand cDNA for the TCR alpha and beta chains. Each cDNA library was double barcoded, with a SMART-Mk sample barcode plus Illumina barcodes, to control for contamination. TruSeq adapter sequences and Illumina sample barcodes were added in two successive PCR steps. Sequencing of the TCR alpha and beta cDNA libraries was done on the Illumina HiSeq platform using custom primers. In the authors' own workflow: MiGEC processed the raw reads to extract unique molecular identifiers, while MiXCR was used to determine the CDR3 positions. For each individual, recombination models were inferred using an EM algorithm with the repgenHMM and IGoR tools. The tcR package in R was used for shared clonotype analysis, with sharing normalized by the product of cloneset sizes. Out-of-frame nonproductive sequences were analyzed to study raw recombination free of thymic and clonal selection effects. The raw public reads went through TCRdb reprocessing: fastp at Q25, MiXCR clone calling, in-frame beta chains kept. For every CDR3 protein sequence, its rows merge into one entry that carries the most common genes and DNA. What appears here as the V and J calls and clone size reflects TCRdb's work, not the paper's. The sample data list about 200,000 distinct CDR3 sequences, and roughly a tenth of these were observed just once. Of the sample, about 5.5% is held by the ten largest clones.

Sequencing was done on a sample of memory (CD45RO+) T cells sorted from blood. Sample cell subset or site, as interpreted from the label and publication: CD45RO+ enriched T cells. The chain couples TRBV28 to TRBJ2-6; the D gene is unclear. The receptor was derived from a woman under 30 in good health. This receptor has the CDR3 CASSPPGSGANVLTF. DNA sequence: TGTGCCAGCTCCCCCCCAGGCTCTGGGGCCAACGTCCTGACTTTC.